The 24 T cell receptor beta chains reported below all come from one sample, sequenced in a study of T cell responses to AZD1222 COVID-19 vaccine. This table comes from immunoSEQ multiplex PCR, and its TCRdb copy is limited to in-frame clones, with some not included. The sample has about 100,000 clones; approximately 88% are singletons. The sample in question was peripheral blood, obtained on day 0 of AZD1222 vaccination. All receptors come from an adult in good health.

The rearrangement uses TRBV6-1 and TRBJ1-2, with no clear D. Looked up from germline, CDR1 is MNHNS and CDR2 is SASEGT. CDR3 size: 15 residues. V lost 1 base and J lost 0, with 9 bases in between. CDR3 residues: CASSEGAATNYGYTF. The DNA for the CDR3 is TGTGCCAGCAGTGAAGGGGCAGCTACTAACTATGGCTACACCTTC.

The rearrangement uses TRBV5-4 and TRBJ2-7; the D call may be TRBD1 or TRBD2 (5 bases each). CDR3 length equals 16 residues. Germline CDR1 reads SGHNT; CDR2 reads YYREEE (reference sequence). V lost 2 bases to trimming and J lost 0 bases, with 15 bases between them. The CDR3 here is CASSLGAGTSSYEQYF. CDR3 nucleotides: TGTGCCAGCAGCTTAGGAGCAGGGACGAGCTCCTACGAGCAGTACTTC.

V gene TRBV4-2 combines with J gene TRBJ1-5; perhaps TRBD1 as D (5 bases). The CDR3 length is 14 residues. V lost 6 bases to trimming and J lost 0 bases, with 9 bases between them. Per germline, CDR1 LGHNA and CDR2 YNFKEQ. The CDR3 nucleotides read TGTGCCAGCAGACTGACAGTTAGCAATCAGCCCCAGCATTTT. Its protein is CASRLTVSNQPQHF.

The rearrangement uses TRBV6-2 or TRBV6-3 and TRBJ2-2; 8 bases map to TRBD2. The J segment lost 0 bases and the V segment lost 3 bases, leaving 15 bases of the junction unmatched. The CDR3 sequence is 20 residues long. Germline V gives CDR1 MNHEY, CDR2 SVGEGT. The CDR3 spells CASSYENRGGTSANTGELFF. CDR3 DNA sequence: TGTGCCAGCAGTTATGAAAACAGAGGGGGGACTAGTGCGAACACCGGGGAGCTGTTTTTT.

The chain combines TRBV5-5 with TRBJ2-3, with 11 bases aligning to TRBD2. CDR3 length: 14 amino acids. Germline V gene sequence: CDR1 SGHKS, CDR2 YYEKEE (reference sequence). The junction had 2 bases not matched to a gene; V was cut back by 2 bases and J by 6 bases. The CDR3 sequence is CASSLLAGDDTQYF. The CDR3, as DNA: TGTGCCAGCAGCTTACTAGCGGGAGACGATACGCAGTATTTT.

The CDR3 nucleotides are TGTGCCAGCAGAGTTTCCTCTGGAAACACCATATATTTT. This encodes CASRVSSGNTIYF. The chain is built from TRBV12-3 or TRBV12-4 and TRBJ1-3, with D uncertain. Trimming took off 6 bases at V and 0 bases at J, with 6 bases between the two ends. This CDR3 is built from 13 residues.

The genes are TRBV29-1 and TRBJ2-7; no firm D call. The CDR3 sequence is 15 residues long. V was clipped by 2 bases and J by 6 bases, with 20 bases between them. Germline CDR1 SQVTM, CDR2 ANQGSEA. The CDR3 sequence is CSVESNSLPSGEQYF. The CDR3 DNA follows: TGCAGCGTTGAATCTAACAGCTTGCCTTCGGGCGAGCAGTACTTC.

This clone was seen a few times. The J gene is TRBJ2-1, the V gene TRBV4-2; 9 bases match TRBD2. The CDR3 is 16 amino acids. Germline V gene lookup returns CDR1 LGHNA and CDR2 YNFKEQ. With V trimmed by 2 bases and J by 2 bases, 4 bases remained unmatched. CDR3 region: CASSQPSGVPYNEQFF. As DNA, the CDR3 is TGTGCCAGCAGCCAACCTAGCGGGGTACCCTACAATGAGCAGTTCTTC.

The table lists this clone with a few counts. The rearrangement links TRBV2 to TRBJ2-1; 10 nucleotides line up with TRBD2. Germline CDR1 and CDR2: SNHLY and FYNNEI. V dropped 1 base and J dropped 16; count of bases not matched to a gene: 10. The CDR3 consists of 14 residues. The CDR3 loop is CASSEGPSGSPYFF. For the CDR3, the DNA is TGTGCCAGCAGTGAAGGACCTAGCGGGAGCCCATACTTCTTC. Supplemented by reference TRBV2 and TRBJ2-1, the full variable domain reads EPEVTQTPSHQVTQMGQEVILRCVPISNHLYFYWYRQILGQKVEFLVSFYNNEISEKSEIFDDQFSVERPDGSNFTLKIRSTKLEDSAMYFCASSEGPSGSPYFFGPGTRLTVL.

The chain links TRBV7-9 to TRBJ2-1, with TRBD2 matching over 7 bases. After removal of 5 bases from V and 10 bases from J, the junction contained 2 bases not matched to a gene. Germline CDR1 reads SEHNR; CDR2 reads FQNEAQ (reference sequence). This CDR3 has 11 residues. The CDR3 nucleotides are TGTGCCAGCAGCGCGGGACTAGAGCAGTTCTTC. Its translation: CASSAGLEQFF.

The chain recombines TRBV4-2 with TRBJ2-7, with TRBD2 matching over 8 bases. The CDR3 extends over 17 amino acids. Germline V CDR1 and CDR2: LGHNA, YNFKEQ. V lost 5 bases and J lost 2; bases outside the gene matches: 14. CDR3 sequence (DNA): TGTGCCAGCAGCAAAAGCCTCTTGCGGGAGGACCCCTACGAGCAGTACTTC. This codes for CASSKSLLREDPYEQYF.

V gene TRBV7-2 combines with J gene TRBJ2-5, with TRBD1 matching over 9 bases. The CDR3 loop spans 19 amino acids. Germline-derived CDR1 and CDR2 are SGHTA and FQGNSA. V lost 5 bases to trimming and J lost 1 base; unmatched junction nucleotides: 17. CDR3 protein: CASSEWGRGTGSPQETQYF. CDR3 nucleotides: TGTGCCAGCAGCGAGTGGGGGCGGGGGACAGGGTCCCCCCAAGAGACCCAGTACTTC.

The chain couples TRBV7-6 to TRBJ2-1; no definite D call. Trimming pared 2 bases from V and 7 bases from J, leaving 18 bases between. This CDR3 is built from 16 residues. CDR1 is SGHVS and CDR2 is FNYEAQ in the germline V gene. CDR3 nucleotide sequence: TGTGCCAGCAGCTTAAGTGACGACAAGGACCCTAATGAGCAGTTCTTC. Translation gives CASSLSDDKDPNEQFF.

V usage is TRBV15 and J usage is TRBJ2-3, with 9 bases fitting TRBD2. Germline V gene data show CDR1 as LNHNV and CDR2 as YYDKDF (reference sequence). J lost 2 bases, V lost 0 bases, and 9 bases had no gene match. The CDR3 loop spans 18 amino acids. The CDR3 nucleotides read TGTGCCACCAGCAGAGATGGTGCGGGAGGGAGCCACACAGATACGCAGTATTTT. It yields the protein CATSRDGAGGSHTDTQYF.

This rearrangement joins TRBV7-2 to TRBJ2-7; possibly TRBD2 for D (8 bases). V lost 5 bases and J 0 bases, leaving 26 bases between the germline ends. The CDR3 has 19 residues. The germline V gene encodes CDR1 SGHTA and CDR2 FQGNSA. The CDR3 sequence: CASSLHRGGSGTYSYEQYF. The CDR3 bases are TGTGCCAGCAGCCTCCACAGGGGTGGTAGCGGGACTTACTCCTACGAGCAGTACTTC.

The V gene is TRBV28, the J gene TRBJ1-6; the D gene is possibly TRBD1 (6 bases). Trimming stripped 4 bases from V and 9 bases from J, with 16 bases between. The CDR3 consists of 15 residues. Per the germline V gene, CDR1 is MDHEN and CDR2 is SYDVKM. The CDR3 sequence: CASSSSDSKSSPLHF. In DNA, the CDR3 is TGTGCCAGCAGTTCCTCGGACAGTAAGAGTTCACCCCTCCACTTT.

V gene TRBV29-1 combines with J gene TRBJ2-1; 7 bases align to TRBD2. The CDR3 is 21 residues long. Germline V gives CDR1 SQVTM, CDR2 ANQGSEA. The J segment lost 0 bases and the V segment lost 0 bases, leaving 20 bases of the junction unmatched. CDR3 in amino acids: CSVEDPGGSTDTIFSYNEQFF. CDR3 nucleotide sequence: TGCAGCGTTGAAGATCCGGGGGGATCAACAGATACTATTTTCTCCTACAATGAGCAGTTCTTC.

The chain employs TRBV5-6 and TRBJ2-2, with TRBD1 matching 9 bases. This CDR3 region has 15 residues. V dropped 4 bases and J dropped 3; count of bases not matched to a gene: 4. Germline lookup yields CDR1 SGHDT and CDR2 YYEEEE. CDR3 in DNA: TGTGCCAGCAGCAACCGGGACAGGGACACCGGGGAGCTGTTTTTT. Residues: CASSNRDRDTGELFF.

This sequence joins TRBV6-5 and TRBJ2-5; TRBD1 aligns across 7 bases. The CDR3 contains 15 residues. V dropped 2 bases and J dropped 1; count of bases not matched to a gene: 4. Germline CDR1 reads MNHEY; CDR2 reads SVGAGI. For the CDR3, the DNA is TGTGCCAGCAGTTACCAGACAGGGATCCAAGAGACCCAGTACTTC. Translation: CASSYQTGIQETQYF.

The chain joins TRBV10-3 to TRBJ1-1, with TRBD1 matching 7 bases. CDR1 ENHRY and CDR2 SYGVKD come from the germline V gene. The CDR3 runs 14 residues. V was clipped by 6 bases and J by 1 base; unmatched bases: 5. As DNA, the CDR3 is TGTGCCATCAGGCCCGGGACAGCGAACACTGAAGCTTTCTTT. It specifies CAIRPGTANTEAFF.

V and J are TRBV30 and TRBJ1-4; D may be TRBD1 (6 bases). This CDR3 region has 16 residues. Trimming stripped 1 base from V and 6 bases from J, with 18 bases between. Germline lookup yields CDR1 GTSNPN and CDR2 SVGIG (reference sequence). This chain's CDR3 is CAWSGAGVDVDEKLFF. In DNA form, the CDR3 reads TGTGCCTGGAGTGGGGCAGGGGTAGATGTAGATGAAAAACTGTTTTTT.

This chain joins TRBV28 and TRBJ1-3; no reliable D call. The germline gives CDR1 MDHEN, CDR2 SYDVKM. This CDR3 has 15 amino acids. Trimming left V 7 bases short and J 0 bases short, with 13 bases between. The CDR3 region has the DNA TGTGCCAGCACCCTCGGTGGGGTCTCTGGAAACACCATATATTTT. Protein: CASTLGGVSGNTIYF.

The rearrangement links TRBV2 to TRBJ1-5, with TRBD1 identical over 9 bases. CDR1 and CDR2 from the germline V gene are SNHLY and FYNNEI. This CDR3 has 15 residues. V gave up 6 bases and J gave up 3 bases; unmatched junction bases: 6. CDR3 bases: TGTGCCAGCAGGATCCGGACAGGGGACAATCAGCCCCAGCATTTT. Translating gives CASRIRTGDNQPQHF.

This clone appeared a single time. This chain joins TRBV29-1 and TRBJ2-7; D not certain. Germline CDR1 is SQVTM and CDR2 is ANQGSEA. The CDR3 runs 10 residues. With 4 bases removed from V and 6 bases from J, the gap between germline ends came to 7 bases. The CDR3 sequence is CSVVVREQYF. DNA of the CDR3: TGCAGCGTTGTCGTCCGCGAGCAGTACTTC.